These T cell receptor beta chains were read from a single sample in a study of cytomegalovirus exposure and HLA in healthy donors. TCRdb keeps only in-frame clones here, not all; method: immunoSEQ multiplex PCR. The sample contains about 140,000 clones, 70% to 85% of which appear only once. Source material: PBMCs. Receptor source: a woman aged 35 to 49 in good health and CMV-seronegative. Each CDR3 is given with its conserved first and last residue. The order of the fields is J gene, clone size, V gene, D gene, CDR3 protein, CDR3 DNA. The D gene is left open where the match is weak. Some rows mark clone size as missing; the rest say once, few, many or name a class of expanded clone.

j_call: TRBJ2-3; clone_size: -; v_call: TRBV30; d_call: -; cdr3_aa: CAWSGPADTQYF; cdr3_nt: TGTGCCTGGAGTGGCCCGGCAGATACGCAGTATTTT
j_call: TRBJ1-4; clone_size: -; v_call: TRBV4-3; d_call: TRBD1; cdr3_aa: CASSHGTGEGGEKLFF; cdr3_nt: TGCGCCAGCAGCCATGGGACAGGGGAGGGTGGTGAAAAACTGTTTTTT
j_call: TRBJ1-4; clone_size: -; v_call: TRBV9; d_call: -; cdr3_aa: CASSVGEKRGKLFF; cdr3_nt: TGTGCCAGCAGCGTAGGAGAAAAAAGGGGAAAACTGTTTTTT
j_call: TRBJ2-3; clone_size: few; v_call: TRBV30; d_call: -; cdr3_aa: CAWSNSVGVLDTQYF; cdr3_nt: TGTGCCTGGAGCAACAGCGTGGGAGTATTAGATACGCAGTATTTT
j_call: TRBJ1-5; clone_size: -; v_call: TRBV6-5; d_call: -; cdr3_aa: CASSFNEYTNQPQHF; cdr3_nt: TGTGCCAGCAGTTTTAATGAGTATACCAATCAGCCCCAGCATTTT
j_call: TRBJ1-1; clone_size: -; v_call: TRBV9; d_call: -; cdr3_aa: CASSVAGAGTEAFF; cdr3_nt: TGTGCCAGCAGCGTTGCAGGGGCGGGCACTGAAGCTTTCTTT
j_call: TRBJ2-1; clone_size: -; v_call: TRBV6-5; d_call: TRBD2; cdr3_aa: CASSFLAGVWSNEQFF; cdr3_nt: TGTGCCAGCAGTTTCCTAGCGGGAGTCTGGTCCAATGAGCAGTTCTTC
j_call: TRBJ2-7; clone_size: few; v_call: TRBV7-9; d_call: -; cdr3_aa: CASRPTGLSYEQYF; cdr3_nt: TGTGCCAGCAGGCCTACAGGGCTCTCCTACGAGCAGTACTTC
j_call: TRBJ2-3; clone_size: -; v_call: TRBV28; d_call: -; cdr3_aa: CASSRGGSTDTQYF; cdr3_nt: TGTGCCAGCAGTAGGGGGGGGAGCACAGATACGCAGTATTTT
j_call: TRBJ1-2; clone_size: -; v_call: TRBV4-3; d_call: -; cdr3_aa: CASSQEYQGLTNYGYTF; cdr3_nt: TGCGCCAGCAGCCAAGAGTATCAGGGACTAACTAACTATGGCTACACCTTC
j_call: TRBJ2-5; clone_size: -; v_call: TRBV5-1; d_call: TRBD2; cdr3_aa: CASSLTGGRETQYF; cdr3_nt: TGCGCCAGCAGCTTGACGGGAGGGCGGGAGACCCAGTACTTC
j_call: TRBJ2-5; clone_size: -; v_call: TRBV9; d_call: -; cdr3_aa: CASSPLTTQETQYF; cdr3_nt: TGTGCCAGCAGCCCCCTGACTACACAAGAGACCCAGTACTTC
j_call: TRBJ2-1; clone_size: -; v_call: TRBV5-1; d_call: TRBD2; cdr3_aa: CASRRGVAGAYNEQFF; cdr3_nt: TGCGCCAGCCGCAGGGGGGTAGCGGGAGCCTACAATGAGCAGTTCTTC
j_call: TRBJ2-5; clone_size: few; v_call: TRBV7-8; d_call: -; cdr3_aa: CASSLDRQETQYF; cdr3_nt: TGTGCCAGCAGCTTAGACAGGCAAGAGACCCAGTACTTC
j_call: TRBJ1-4; clone_size: -; v_call: TRBV6-5; d_call: -; cdr3_aa: CASSYSMGAPNEKLFF; cdr3_nt: TGTGCCAGCAGTTACTCAATGGGGGCGCCTAATGAAAAACTGTTTTTT
j_call: TRBJ1-5; clone_size: -; v_call: TRBV7-2; d_call: -; cdr3_aa: CASSLEFKSQPQHF; cdr3_nt: TGTGCCAGCAGCCTAGAATTTAAGAGTCAGCCCCAGCATTTT
j_call: TRBJ2-7; clone_size: -; v_call: TRBV9; d_call: -; cdr3_aa: CASSVVSGAGEQYF; cdr3_nt: TGTGCCAGCAGCGTAGTTAGCGGAGCCGGAGAGCAGTACTTC
j_call: TRBJ2-2; clone_size: -; v_call: TRBV10-3; d_call: -; cdr3_aa: CAIKGLKSTGELFF; cdr3_nt: TGTGCCATCAAGGGACTGAAATCCACCGGGGAGCTGTTTTTT
j_call: TRBJ2-2; clone_size: -; v_call: TRBV2; d_call: TRBD2; cdr3_aa: CASRRGLAAHTGELFF; cdr3_nt: TGTGCCAGCAGACGCGGACTAGCGGCCCACACCGGGGAGCTGTTTTTT
j_call: TRBJ2-1; clone_size: -; v_call: TRBV7-9; d_call: -; cdr3_aa: CASSPNLGGEQFF; cdr3_nt: TGTGCCAGCAGCCCAAACTTAGGGGGTGAGCAGTTCTTC
j_call: TRBJ1-1; clone_size: -; v_call: TRBV7-9; d_call: -; cdr3_aa: CASSTRQALRVTEAFF; cdr3_nt: TGTGCCAGCAGCACCCGACAGGCATTAAGGGTTACTGAAGCTTTCTTT
j_call: TRBJ1-2; clone_size: once; v_call: TRBV28; d_call: TRBD1; cdr3_aa: CASRTRGANYGYTF; cdr3_nt: TGTGCCAGCAGAACCAGGGGGGCTAACTATGGCTACACCTTC
j_call: TRBJ1-6; clone_size: -; v_call: TRBV2; d_call: -; cdr3_aa: CASSEGNTGYNLHF; cdr3_nt: TGTGCCAGCAGTGAGGGGAATACAGGTTACAACCTCCACTTT
j_call: TRBJ2-7; clone_size: -; v_call: TRBV6-5; d_call: -; cdr3_aa: CASSRQNYEQYF; cdr3_nt: TGTGCCAGCAGTCGTCAGAACTACGAGCAGTACTTC
j_call: TRBJ2-1; clone_size: -; v_call: TRBV29-1; d_call: TRBD2; cdr3_aa: CSVAGRAYNEQFF; cdr3_nt: TGCAGCGTTGCAGGGAGGGCATACAATGAGCAGTTCTTC
j_call: TRBJ1-1; clone_size: -; v_call: TRBV25-1; d_call: TRBD1; cdr3_aa: CASSEGGTGGTEAFF; cdr3_nt: TGTGCCAGCAGTGAAGGAGGGACAGGGGGCACTGAAGCTTTCTTT
j_call: TRBJ2-1; clone_size: -; v_call: TRBV9; d_call: TRBD2; cdr3_aa: CASSAEGGLAYNEQFF; cdr3_nt: TGTGCCAGCAGCGCCGAGGGTGGACTAGCCTACAATGAGCAGTTCTTC
j_call: TRBJ1-1; clone_size: -; v_call: TRBV5-1; d_call: -; cdr3_aa: CASSLTVNTEAFF; cdr3_nt: TGCGCCAGCAGCTTGACGGTGAACACTGAAGCTTTCTTT
j_call: TRBJ2-5; clone_size: -; v_call: TRBV28; d_call: TRBD1; cdr3_aa: CASSPPGQGSETQYF; cdr3_nt: TGTGCCAGCAGTCCGCCGGGACAGGGGTCAGAGACCCAGTACTTC
j_call: TRBJ2-7; clone_size: -; v_call: TRBV7-9; d_call: -; cdr3_aa: CASSLPGIGESYEQYF; cdr3_nt: TGTGCCAGCAGCTTACCGGGGATCGGAGAATCCTACGAGCAGTACTTC
j_call: TRBJ2-1; clone_size: -; v_call: TRBV30; d_call: TRBD1; cdr3_aa: CAWRDRYRGHEQFF; cdr3_nt: TGTGCCTGGAGAGACAGGTACAGGGGGCATGAGCAGTTCTTC
j_call: TRBJ1-5; clone_size: -; v_call: TRBV21-1; d_call: -; cdr3_aa: CASSNVTRQRQGVQPQHF; cdr3_nt: TGTGCCAGCAGCAACGTCACCCGACAAAGACAGGGAGTCCAGCCCCAGCATTTT
j_call: TRBJ1-1; clone_size: -; v_call: TRBV9; d_call: -; cdr3_aa: CASSAAGEGTEAFF; cdr3_nt: TGTGCCAGCAGCGCCGCAGGGGAGGGGACTGAAGCTTTCTTT
j_call: TRBJ1-2; clone_size: -; v_call: TRBV27; d_call: -; cdr3_aa: CASSRNDAGGYALGYTF; cdr3_nt: TGTGCCAGCAGCCGGAATGACGCGGGGGGATATGCGTTGGGCTACACCTTC
j_call: TRBJ2-3; clone_size: -; v_call: TRBV7-8; d_call: TRBD2; cdr3_aa: CASSLNLLAGVADTQYF; cdr3_nt: TGTGCCAGCAGCTTAAACTTGCTAGCGGGAGTTGCAGATACGCAGTATTTT
j_call: TRBJ1-2; clone_size: once; v_call: TRBV2; d_call: TRBD1; cdr3_aa: CASRGNRDRADTF; cdr3_nt: TGTGCCAGCAGGGGGAACCGGGACAGGGCTGACACCTTC
j_call: TRBJ2-1; clone_size: -; v_call: TRBV5-4; d_call: TRBD2; cdr3_aa: CASSSQRGLAGRDEQFF; cdr3_nt: TGTGCCAGCAGCTCTCAGAGGGGACTAGCGGGACGGGATGAGCAGTTCTTC
j_call: TRBJ2-5; clone_size: -; v_call: TRBV28; d_call: TRBD1; cdr3_aa: CASSFDRGPETQYF; cdr3_nt: TGTGCCAGCAGTTTCGACAGGGGGCCGGAGACCCAGTACTTC
j_call: TRBJ1-5; clone_size: -; v_call: TRBV28; d_call: -; cdr3_aa: CASSLLDSSNQPQHF; cdr3_nt: TGTGCCAGCAGTTTATTGGACAGTAGCAATCAGCCCCAGCATTTT
j_call: TRBJ2-4; clone_size: once; v_call: TRBV5-4; d_call: -; cdr3_aa: CASSREAKNIQYF; cdr3_nt: TGTGCCAGCAGCAGGGAGGCCAAAAACATTCAGTACTTC
j_call: TRBJ2-3; clone_size: once; v_call: TRBV14; d_call: -; cdr3_aa: CASSQDWARHTDTQYF; cdr3_nt: TGTGCCAGCAGCCAAGATTGGGCCAGACACACAGATACGCAGTATTTT
j_call: TRBJ1-1; clone_size: -; v_call: TRBV28; d_call: TRBD1; cdr3_aa: CASSLYKGADPEAFF; cdr3_nt: TGTGCCAGCAGTTTATACAAGGGGGCGGATCCTGAAGCTTTCTTT
j_call: TRBJ2-7; clone_size: -; v_call: TRBV28; d_call: TRBD2; cdr3_aa: CASSRSGLAGGSEQYF; cdr3_nt: TGTGCCAGCAGCCGCTCGGGACTAGCGGGAGGTAGCGAGCAGTACTTC
j_call: TRBJ2-5; clone_size: -; v_call: TRBV4-3; d_call: TRBD2; cdr3_aa: CASSQDTAAGGEGLWETQYF; cdr3_nt: TGCGCCAGCAGCCAAGATACAGCGGCAGGAGGGGAGGGTTTGTGGGAGACCCAGTACTTC
j_call: TRBJ2-7; clone_size: -; v_call: TRBV15; d_call: TRBD2; cdr3_aa: CATSTRTSGSYEQYF; cdr3_nt: TGTGCCACCAGCACCCGGACTAGCGGGAGCTACGAGCAGTACTTC
j_call: TRBJ2-3; clone_size: -; v_call: TRBV4-1; d_call: -; cdr3_aa: CASARVGTDTQYF; cdr3_nt: TGCGCCAGTGCCAGGGTTGGCACAGATACGCAGTATTTT
j_call: TRBJ2-5; clone_size: -; v_call: TRBV11-3; d_call: TRBD1; cdr3_aa: CASSPNRGQETQYF; cdr3_nt: TGTGCCAGCAGCCCTAACAGGGGCCAAGAGACCCAGTACTTC